Below are 3 T cell receptor beta chains sequenced from a single sample in a study of shared clonotypes between healthy human individuals. Produced via immunoSEQ multiplex PCR; TCRdb's table is partial and in-frame only. The data hold about 1,500,000 clones, with more than 95% observed a single time. The specimen sequenced was naive CD4+ T cells sorted from blood. Subset denoted: CD45RA+ positively selected. The receptors stem from a man aged 25 to 45 in good health.

V is TRBV28 and J is TRBJ2-1; TRBD2 matches at 8 bases. Looked up from germline, CDR1 is MDHEN and CDR2 is SYDVKM. The CDR3 spans 15 residues. V was pared by 6 bases and J by 6 bases, with 10 bases of the junction left unmatched. The CDR3 DNA sequence: TGTGCCAGCAGCTACGGGAGGGCCGGGACCAATGAGCAGTTCTTC. It is translated as CASSYGRAGTNEQFF. Complete variable domain (other parts from reference TRBV28 and TRBJ2-1): DVKVTQSSRYLVKRTGEKVFLECVQDMDHENMFWYRQDPGLGLRLIYFSYDVKMKEKGDIPEGYSVSREKKERFSLILESASTNQTSMYLCASSYGRAGTNEQFFGPGTRLTVL.

This rearrangement joins TRBV9 to TRBJ2-1; D might be TRBD1 or TRBD2, each matching 5 bases. CDR3 length: 17 residues. V was shortened by 7 bases and J by 8 bases, with 28 bases between the two germline ends. CDR1 is SGDLS, CDR2 YYNGEE, per germline. The CDR3 reads CASRAGSGTTMVDEQFF. CDR3 DNA sequence: TGTGCCAGCCGAGCCGGCTCAGGGACGACGATGGTGGATGAGCAGTTCTTC.

The rearrangement joins TRBV6-5 to TRBJ2-7, with 11 bases identical to TRBD2. The CDR3 covers 15 residues. CDR1 and CDR2 from the germline V gene are MNHEY and SVGAGI. V trimming: 5 bases; J trimming: 5 bases; junction bases outside the gene matches: 8. The chain's CDR3 is CASSRSGRASNEQYF. For the CDR3, the DNA is TGTGCCAGCAGTCGTAGCGGGAGGGCCTCAAACGAGCAGTACTTC.